Below, 19 T cell receptor beta chains from the same sample are listed, as sequenced in a study of blood T cell repertoires in COVID-19. Some clones are missing from TCRdb's copy, which holds only in-frame ones; the method was immunoSEQ multiplex PCR. The table includes some 300,000 clones, 90% detected once. The sequenced material came from peripheral blood. The receptors here all came from a woman between 40 and 55 years old with COVID-19, enrolled during active disease.

The CDR3 sequence: CASSVGWDRERGYTF. Written as DNA, the CDR3 is TGTGCCAGCAGCGTAGGGTGGGACAGGGAGCGAGGCTACACCTTC. V usage is TRBV9 and J usage is TRBJ1-2; the match to TRBD1 covers 9 bases. This CDR3 is built from 15 residues. The germline CDR1 and CDR2 sequences are SGDLS and YYNGEE. V shed 0 bases, J shed 8 bases, and the junction held 8 bases outside the gene matches.

The gene calls are TRBV7-6 and TRBJ2-1; 7 positions match TRBD2. This CDR3 has 15 amino acids. Losses at the gene ends were 5 bases for V and 2 bases for J; bases not matched to a gene: 6. Germline CDR1 reads SGHVS; CDR2 reads FNYEAQ. CDR3 in DNA: TGTGCCAGCAGCCCCCTTCGGGGGGCCTACAATGAGCAGTTCTTC. Its translation: CASSPLRGAYNEQFF.

The chain has TRBV28 and TRBJ1-2; D perhaps matches TRBD1 (6 bases). V was pared by 8 bases and J by 4 bases, with 17 bases between. CDR1 is MDHEN and CDR2 is SYDVKM in the germline V gene. This CDR3 contains 14 residues. The CDR3, as DNA: TGTGCCAGCCGGCGATTAACAGGGATCTATGGCTACACCTTC. Residues: CASRRLTGIYGYTF.

The CDR3 spells CASSYSPNRGQITGELFF. Here the CDR3 DNA reads TGTGCCAGCAGTTACTCGCCGAACAGGGGGCAGATCACCGGGGAGCTGTTTTTT. This rearrangement joins TRBV6-2 or TRBV6-3 to TRBJ2-2; 9 bases are a match to TRBD1. Trimming cost V 0 bases and J 4 bases; bases outside gene matches: 9. This CDR3 region has 18 residues. Germline V gene data show CDR1 as MNHEY and CDR2 as SVGEGT.

This clone was detected once. The chain employs TRBV4-1 and TRBJ1-4; TRBD1 matches at 7 bases. The CDR3 loop spans 15 amino acids. From germline, CDR1 is MGHRA and CDR2 YSYEKL. The junction had 7 bases not matched to a gene; V was cut back by 2 bases and J by 7 bases. The CDR3 protein is CASSQPDRVGEKLFF. For the CDR3, the DNA is TGCGCCAGCAGCCAACCCGACAGGGTGGGTGAAAAACTGTTTTTT.

The rearrangement uses TRBV3-1 (or the pseudogene TRBV3-2) and TRBJ1-4; 9 nucleotides match TRBD1. After removal of 2 bases from V and 8 bases from J, the junction contained 6 bases not matched to a gene. The CDR3 is 15 amino acids. The germline CDR1 and CDR2 sequences are LGHDT and YNNKEL (reference sequence). CDR3 sequence: CASSQWDRAGEKLFF. CDR3 sequence (DNA): TGTGCCAGCAGCCAATGGGACAGGGCAGGGGAAAAACTGTTTTTT.

The rearrangement joins TRBV6-2 or TRBV6-3 to TRBJ2-3; 7 nucleotides agree with TRBD2. Per germline, CDR1 MNHEY and CDR2 SVGEGT. CDR3 length: 15 residues. V lost 5 bases and J lost 2; bases outside the gene matches: 7. This CDR3 reads CASSPQRGYTDTQYF. The CDR3 DNA reads as TGTGCCAGCAGTCCCCAGCGGGGATACACAGATACGCAGTATTTT.

Only one count was recorded for this clone. V is TRBV19 and J is TRBJ2-1; 7 positions agree with TRBD1. J gave up 3 bases and V 5 bases, and 7 bases lay outside the gene matches. CDR1 LNHDA and CDR2 SQIVND come from the germline V gene (reference sequence). The CDR3 length is 15 residues. CDR3 sequence: CASSVTGTDYNEQFF. CDR3 coding DNA: TGTGCCAGTAGTGTTACCGGGACAGACTACAATGAGCAGTTCTTC. Full variable domain (missing parts from reference TRBV19 and TRBJ2-1): DGGITQSPKYLFRKEGQNVTLSCEQNLNHDAMYWYRQDPGQGLRLIYYSQIVNDFQKGDIAEGYSVSREKKESFPLTVTSAQKNPTAFYLCASSVTGTDYNEQFFGPGTRLTVL.

The chain employs TRBV19 and TRBJ1-5, with a possible D match to TRBD1 (6 bases). This CDR3 spans 11 amino acids. Germline values: CDR1 LNHDA, CDR2 SQIVND (reference sequence). The CDR3 coding sequence is TGTGCAACAGGGCCCGGACAGCCCCAGCATTTT. Residues: CATGPGQPQHF. Combining the CDR3 with reference TRBV19 and TRBJ1-5 gives the whole variable domain DGGITQSPKYLFRKEGQNVTLSCEQNLNHDAMYWYRQDPGQGLRLIYYSQIVNDFQKGDIAEGYSVSREKKESFPLTVTSAQKNPTAFYLCATGPGQPQHFGDGTRLSIL.

The V and J genes are TRBV19 and TRBJ2-1, with a weak D call TRBD2 (7 bases). The V gene's germline CDR1 is LNHDA and CDR2 SQIVND (reference sequence). The CDR3 runs to 14 residues. V dropped 6 bases and J dropped 2 bases, with 11 bases sitting between them. The CDR3 DNA sequence: TGTGCCAGTAGAGGGCGGGGGCCCTACAATGAGCAGTTCTTC. Its protein product is CASRGRGPYNEQFF.

The chain uses TRBV6-5 and TRBJ1-2; D is unresolved. The CDR3 has 13 amino acids. V lost 2 bases and J lost 2, with 6 bases in between. Germline assignment: CDR1 MNHEY and CDR2 SVGAGI. The CDR3 reads CASSYLRNYGYTF. The CDR3 nucleotides read TGTGCCAGCAGTTACCTGAGAAACTATGGCTACACCTTC.

This chain links TRBV5-8 with TRBJ2-1; D is unclear. Germline CDR1 is SGHTS and CDR2 is YDEGEE. V was trimmed by 3 bases and J by 0 bases, leaving 16 bases between them. The CDR3 runs to 17 residues. The CDR3 DNA sequence: TGTGCCAGCAGCTCAGGAACGTTCCCGAGCTCCTACAATGAGCAGTTCTTC. The encoded protein is CASSSGTFPSSYNEQFF. Full variable domain (remainder filled in from reference TRBV5-8 and TRBJ2-1): EAGVTQSPTHLIKTRGQQATLRCSPISGHTSVYWYQQALGLGLQFLLWYDEGEERNRGNFPPRFSGRQFPNYSSELNVNALELEDSALYLCASSSGTFPSSYNEQFFGPGTRLTVL.

V is TRBV27 and J is TRBJ2-3, with 11 bases identical to TRBD2. Trimming cost V 6 bases and J 5 bases; bases outside gene matches: 7. Germline V lookup: CDR1 MNHEY, CDR2 SMNVEV (reference sequence). CDR3 size: 15 residues. CDR3 sequence (DNA): TGTGCCAGCAGGAGTTTAGCGGGAGGGAAAGATACGCAGTATTTT. Protein: CASRSLAGGKDTQYF.

The rearrangement uses TRBV9 and TRBJ2-3, with 10 bases lining up with TRBD1. CDR3 length: 16 amino acids. With 0 bases clipped from V and 1 base from J, the junction kept 2 bases outside the gene matches. Germline V gene sequence: CDR1 SGDLS, CDR2 YYNGEE. The CDR3 is CASSVAGTGGTDTQYF. As DNA, the CDR3 is TGTGCCAGCAGCGTAGCCGGGACAGGGGGCACAGATACGCAGTATTTT.

The chain carries TRBV30 and TRBJ2-7; 7 nucleotides align to TRBD2. CDR3 length equals 14 residues. The germline V gene has CDR1 GTSNPN and CDR2 SVGIG (reference sequence). After removal of 7 bases from V and 3 bases from J, the junction contained 12 bases not matched to a gene. The CDR3 loop is CASTPSGGSYEQYF. Here the CDR3 DNA reads TGTGCCTCTACCCCTAGCGGAGGCAGCTACGAGCAGTACTTC.

The chain links TRBV6-5 to TRBJ2-3, with 7 bases lining up with TRBD2. Trimming removed 6 bases from V and 2 bases from J; junction bases left unmatched: 8. Per germline, CDR1 MNHEY and CDR2 SVGAGI. This CDR3 comprises 15 residues. The CDR3 bases are TGTGCCAGCAGAACCCTAGCGGCCCACACAGATACGCAGTATTTT. It is translated as CASRTLAAHTDTQYF.

This clone was recorded only once. The chain combines TRBV28 with TRBJ2-1; TRBD2 matches 10 bases. V was pared by 4 bases and J by 5 bases, with 8 bases of the junction left unmatched. CDR1 is MDHEN and CDR2 is SYDVKM in the germline V gene. This CDR3 has 16 residues. CDR3 nucleotide sequence: TGTGCCAGCAGTTCCCCAGCTAGCGGGAGTAACAATGAGCAGTTCTTC. Its translation is CASSSPASGSNNEQFF.

The table lists this clone with a count of one. The gene calls are TRBV7-6 and TRBJ1-1; D gene uncertain. The germline V gene encodes CDR1 SGHVS and CDR2 FNYEAQ. Between the trimmed V and J ends, which lost 5 bases and 0 bases, there was a span of 16 bases. The CDR3 length is 16 residues. The CDR3: CASSPRSTGMNTEAFF. As DNA, the CDR3 is TGTGCCAGCAGCCCCCGATCCACGGGGATGAACACTGAAGCTTTCTTT.

The chain carries TRBV7-2 and TRBJ1-4; D uncertain. Trimming stripped 3 bases from V and 4 bases from J, with 12 bases between. Germline CDR1 SGHTA, CDR2 FQGNSA. This CDR3 comprises 15 residues. As DNA, the CDR3 is TGTGCCAGCAGCTTCACCACAGCTTTTAATGAAAAACTGTTTTTT. Its translation is CASSFTTAFNEKLFF.